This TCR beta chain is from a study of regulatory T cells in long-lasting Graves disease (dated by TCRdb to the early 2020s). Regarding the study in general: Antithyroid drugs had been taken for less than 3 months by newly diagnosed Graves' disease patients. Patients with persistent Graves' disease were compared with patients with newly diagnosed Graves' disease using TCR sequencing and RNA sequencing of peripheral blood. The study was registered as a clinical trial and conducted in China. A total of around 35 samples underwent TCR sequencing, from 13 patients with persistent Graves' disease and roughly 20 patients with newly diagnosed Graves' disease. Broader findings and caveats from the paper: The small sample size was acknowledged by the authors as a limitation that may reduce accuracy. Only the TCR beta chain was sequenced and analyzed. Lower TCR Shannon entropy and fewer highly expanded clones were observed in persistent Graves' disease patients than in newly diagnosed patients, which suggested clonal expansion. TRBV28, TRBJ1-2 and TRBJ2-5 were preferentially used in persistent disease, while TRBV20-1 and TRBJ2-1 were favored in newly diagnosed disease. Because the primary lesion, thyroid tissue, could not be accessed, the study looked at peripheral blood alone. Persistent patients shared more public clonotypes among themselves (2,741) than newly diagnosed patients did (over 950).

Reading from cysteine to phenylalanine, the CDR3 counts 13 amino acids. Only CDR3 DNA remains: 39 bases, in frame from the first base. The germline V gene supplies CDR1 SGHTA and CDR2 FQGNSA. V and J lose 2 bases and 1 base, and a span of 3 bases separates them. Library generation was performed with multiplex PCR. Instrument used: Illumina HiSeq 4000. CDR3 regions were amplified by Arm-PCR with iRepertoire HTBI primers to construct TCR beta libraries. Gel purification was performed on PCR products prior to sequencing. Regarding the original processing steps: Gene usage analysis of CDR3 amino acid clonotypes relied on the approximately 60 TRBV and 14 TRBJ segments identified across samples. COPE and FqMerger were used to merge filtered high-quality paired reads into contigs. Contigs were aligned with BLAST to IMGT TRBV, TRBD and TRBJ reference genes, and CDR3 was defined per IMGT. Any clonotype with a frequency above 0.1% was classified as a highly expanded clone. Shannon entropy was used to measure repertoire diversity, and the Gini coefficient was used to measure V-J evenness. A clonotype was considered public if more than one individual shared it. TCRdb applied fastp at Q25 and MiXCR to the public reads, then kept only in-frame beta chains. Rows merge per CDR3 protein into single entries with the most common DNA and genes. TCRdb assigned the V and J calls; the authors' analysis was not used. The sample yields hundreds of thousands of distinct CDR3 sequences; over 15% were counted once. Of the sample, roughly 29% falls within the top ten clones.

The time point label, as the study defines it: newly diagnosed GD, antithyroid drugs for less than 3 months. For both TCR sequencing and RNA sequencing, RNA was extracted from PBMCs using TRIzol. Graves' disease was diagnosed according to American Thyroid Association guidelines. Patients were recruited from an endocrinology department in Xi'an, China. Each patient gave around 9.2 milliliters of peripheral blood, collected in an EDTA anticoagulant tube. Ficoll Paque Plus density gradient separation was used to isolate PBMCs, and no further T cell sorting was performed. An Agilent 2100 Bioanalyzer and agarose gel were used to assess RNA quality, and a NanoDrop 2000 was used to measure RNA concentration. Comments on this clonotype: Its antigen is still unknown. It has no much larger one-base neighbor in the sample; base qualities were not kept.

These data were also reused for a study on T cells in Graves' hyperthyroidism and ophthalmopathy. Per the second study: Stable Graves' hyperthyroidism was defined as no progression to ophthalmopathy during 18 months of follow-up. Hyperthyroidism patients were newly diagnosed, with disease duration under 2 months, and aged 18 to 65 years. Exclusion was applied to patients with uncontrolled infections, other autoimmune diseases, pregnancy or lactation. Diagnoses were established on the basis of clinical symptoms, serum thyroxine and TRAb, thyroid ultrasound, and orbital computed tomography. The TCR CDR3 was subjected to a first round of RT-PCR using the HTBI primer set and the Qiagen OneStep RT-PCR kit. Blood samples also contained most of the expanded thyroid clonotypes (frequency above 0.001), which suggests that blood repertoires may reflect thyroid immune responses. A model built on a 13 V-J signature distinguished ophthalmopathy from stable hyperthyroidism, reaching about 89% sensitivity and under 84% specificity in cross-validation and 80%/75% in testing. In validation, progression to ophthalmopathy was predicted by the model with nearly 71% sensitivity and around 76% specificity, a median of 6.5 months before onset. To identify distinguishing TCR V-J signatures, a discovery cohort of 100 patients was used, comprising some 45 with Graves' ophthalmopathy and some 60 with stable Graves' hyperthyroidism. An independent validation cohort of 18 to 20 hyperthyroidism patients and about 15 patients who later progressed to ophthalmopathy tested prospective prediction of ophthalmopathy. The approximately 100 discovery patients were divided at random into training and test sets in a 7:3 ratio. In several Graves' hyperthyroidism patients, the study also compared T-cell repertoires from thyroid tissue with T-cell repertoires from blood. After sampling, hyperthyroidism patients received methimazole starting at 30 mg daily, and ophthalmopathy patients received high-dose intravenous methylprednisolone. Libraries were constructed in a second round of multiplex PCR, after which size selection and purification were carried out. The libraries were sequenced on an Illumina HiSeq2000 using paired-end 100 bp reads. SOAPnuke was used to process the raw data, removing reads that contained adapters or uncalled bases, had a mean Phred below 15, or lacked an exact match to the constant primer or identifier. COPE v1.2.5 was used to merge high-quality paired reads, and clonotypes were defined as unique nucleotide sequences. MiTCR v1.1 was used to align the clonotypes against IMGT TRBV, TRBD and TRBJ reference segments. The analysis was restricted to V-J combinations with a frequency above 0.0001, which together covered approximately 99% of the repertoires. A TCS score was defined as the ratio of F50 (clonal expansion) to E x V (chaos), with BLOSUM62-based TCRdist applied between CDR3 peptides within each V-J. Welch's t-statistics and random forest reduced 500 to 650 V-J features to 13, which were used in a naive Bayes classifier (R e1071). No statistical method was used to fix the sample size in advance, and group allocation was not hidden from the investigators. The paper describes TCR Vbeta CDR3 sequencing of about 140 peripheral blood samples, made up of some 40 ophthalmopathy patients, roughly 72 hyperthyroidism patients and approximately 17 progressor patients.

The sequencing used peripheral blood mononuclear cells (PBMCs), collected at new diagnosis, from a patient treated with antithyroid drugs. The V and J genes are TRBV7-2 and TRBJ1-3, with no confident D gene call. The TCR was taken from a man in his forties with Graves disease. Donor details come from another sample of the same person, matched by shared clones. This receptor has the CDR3 CASSLISGNTIYF. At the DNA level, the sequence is TGTGCCAGCAGCTTAATTTCTGGAAACACCATATATTTT.